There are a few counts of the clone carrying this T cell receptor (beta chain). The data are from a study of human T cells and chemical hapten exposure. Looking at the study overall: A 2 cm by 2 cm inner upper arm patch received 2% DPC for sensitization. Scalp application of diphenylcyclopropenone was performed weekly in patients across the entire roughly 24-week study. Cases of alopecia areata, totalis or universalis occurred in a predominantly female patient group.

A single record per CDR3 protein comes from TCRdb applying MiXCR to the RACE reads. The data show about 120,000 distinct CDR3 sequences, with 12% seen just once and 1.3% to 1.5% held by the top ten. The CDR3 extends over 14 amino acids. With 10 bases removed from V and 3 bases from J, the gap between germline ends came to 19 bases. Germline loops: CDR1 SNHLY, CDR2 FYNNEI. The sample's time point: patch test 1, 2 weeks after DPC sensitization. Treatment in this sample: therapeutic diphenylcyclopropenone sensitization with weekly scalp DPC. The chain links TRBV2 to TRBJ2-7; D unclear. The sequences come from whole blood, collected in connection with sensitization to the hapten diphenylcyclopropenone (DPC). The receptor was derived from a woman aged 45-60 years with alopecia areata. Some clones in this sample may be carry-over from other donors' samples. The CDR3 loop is CATRKAATGYEQYF. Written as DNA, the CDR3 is TGTGCCACCCGAAAGGCCGCGACGGGCTACGAGCAGTACTTC. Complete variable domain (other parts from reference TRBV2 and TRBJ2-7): EPEVTQTPSHQVTQMGQEVILRCVPISNHLYFYWYRQILGQKVEFLVSFYNNEISEKSEIFDDQFSVERPDGSNFTLKIRSTKLEDSAMYFCATRKAATGYEQYFGPGTRLTVT.